In its sample, the clone carrying this T cell receptor beta chain was seen a few times. Original methodology: Nucleated cell counts were estimated from reference gene primer amplification. The assay was immunoSEQ multiplex PCR, and TCRdb's table has in-frame clones only and misses some. V, J and clone size were drawn from that table, and D and trimming were deduced from the DNA. The sample gives over 25,000 clones, approximately 77% of which show up once; roughly 16% is in the top ten. The sample belongs to a study of blood T cell repertoires in COVID-19. Study details: COVID-19 samples from acute and convalescent phases originated in the United States, Italy and Spain. T cells, B-cell-depleted T cells, or PBMCs provided the cDNA or gDNA that served as material.

CDR1 and CDR2 from the germline V gene are MNHEY and SVGEGT. Trimming cost V 0 bases and J 4 bases, with 12 bases left between them. CDR3 length: 15 amino acids. Sequenced: peripheral blood. J is TRBJ1-2 and V is TRBV6-2 or TRBV6-3; D is unresolved. The sequence derives from a man older than 75 with active or convalescent COVID-19. CDR3 residues: CASSYSSGNLYGYTF. As DNA, the CDR3 is TGTGCCAGCAGTTACTCCTCCGGGAACCTCTATGGCTACACCTTC.